This T cell receptor (beta chain) is drawn from a study of long-term antiretroviral therapy in people with HIV. This clone was seen only a few times. Its antigen remains unidentified. General study results and limits: Clones expanded before ART dominated the repertoire at all time points. Spans of CDR3 length were tighter for HIV repertoires than for controls.

CDR3 size: 12 residues. The ends were cut back, 8 bases at V and 4 bases at J, with 9 bases in the middle. From germline, CDR1 is SEHNR and CDR2 FQNEAQ (reference sequence). Assay version v3.0 of immunoSEQ was used, and it was run at survey level. Sequencing was performed with immunoSEQ multiplex PCR; in TCRdb, only in-frame clones are kept and a portion is missing. The table includes 35,000 to 40,000 clones, roughly 80% detected once. No fewer than two post-ART and no fewer than one pre-ART PBMC samples existed for each donor. Each participant with HIV received care in the United States. V and J are TRBV7-9 and TRBJ1-5; D ambiguous. The specimen comprised unsorted PBMCs, sampled 1.5 years after starting antiretroviral therapy. The receptor was derived from a man between 18 and 35 years old with HIV. The CDR3 nucleotides are TGTGCCAGCCAGACGGGGAATCAGCCCCAGCATTTT. This translates into CASQTGNQPQHF.